These 30 T cell receptor beta chains were all obtained from the same sample, sequenced in a study of blood T cell repertoires in COVID-19. Produced via immunoSEQ multiplex PCR; TCRdb's table is partial and in-frame only. Among roughly 97,000 clones listed, approximately 76% were seen once. Sequenced: peripheral blood. The receptors were sampled from a man between 65 and 79 years old with acute or convalescent COVID-19.

The CDR3 is CASSPTGTSSRNTEAFF. The CDR3 DNA reads TGTGCCAGCAGTCCGACAGGGACCTCGTCAAGGAACACTGAAGCTTTCTTT. The chain recombines TRBV7-9 with TRBJ1-1, with 7 nucleotides matching TRBD1. In germline, CDR1 is SEHNR, CDR2 FQNEAQ (reference sequence). J was trimmed by 1 base and V by 6 bases; bases with no gene match: 14. CDR3 size: 17 residues. Based on the CDR3 plus reference TRBV7-9 and TRBJ1-1, the full variable domain is DTGVSQNPRHKITKRGQNVTFRCDPISEHNRLYWYRQTLGQGPEFLTYFQNEAQLEKSRLLSDRFSAERPKGSFSTLEIQRTEQGDSAMYLCASSPTGTSSRNTEAFFGQGTRLTVV.

The gene calls are TRBV9 and TRBJ1-4, with 10 bases identical to TRBD1. Germline loops: CDR1 SGDLS, CDR2 YYNGEE. With V trimmed by 3 bases and J by 8 bases, 4 bases remained unmatched. This CDR3 comprises 14 residues. The CDR3 DNA reads as TGTGCCAGCAGCGGGGGGACAGGGGTCGAAAAACTGTTTTTT. Translation: CASSGGTGVEKLFF.

V usage is TRBV12-3 or TRBV12-4 and J usage is TRBJ1-6; TRBD1 might be the D (5 bases). Trimming removed 6 bases at V and 10 bases at J, with 13 bases between. The CDR3 spans 13 residues. DNA for the CDR3: TGTGCCAGCAGCCCTCGCAGGGTGTCACCCCTCCACTTT. Its translation: CASSPRRVSPLHF.

V is TRBV25-1 and J is TRBJ1-1; TRBD1 aligns across 7 bases. Germline loops: CDR1 MGHDK, CDR2 SYGVNS. There are 15 residues in the CDR3. V was clipped by 2 bases and J by 5 bases; unmatched bases: 8. The CDR3 DNA is TGTGCCAGCAGTGAAATTGGAGGGGGCAGAACTGAAGCTTTCTTT. Its protein is CASSEIGGGRTEAFF.

The gene calls are TRBV7-3 and TRBJ2-3, with 10 bases fitting TRBD1. V lost 4 bases to trimming and J lost 4 bases; unmatched junction nucleotides: 2. Germline CDR1 SGHTA, CDR2 FQGTGA. This CDR3 has 14 residues. The CDR3 nucleotides read TGTGCCAGCAGCTCGACAGGGGGCTCAGATACGCAGTATTTT. Amino acids: CASSSTGGSDTQYF. The full variable domain, completed using reference TRBV7-3 and TRBJ2-3, is GAGVSQTPSNKVTEKGKYVELRCDPISGHTALYWYRQSLGQGPEFLIYFQGTGAADDSGLPNDRFFAVRPEGSVSTLKIQRTERGDSAVYLCASSSTGGSDTQYFGPGTRLTVL.

The gene calls are TRBV12-5 and TRBJ2-2, with 9 bases that match TRBD1. CDR1 and CDR2 (germline): LGHNT, FRNRAP. The CDR3 loop spans 17 amino acids. J was trimmed by 6 bases and V by 1 base; bases with no gene match: 9. Here the CDR3 reads CASGLAAGTGSAGELFF. The DNA for the CDR3 is TGTGCTAGTGGTTTGGCCGCCGGGACAGGGAGTGCCGGGGAGCTGTTTTTT.

This sequence joins TRBV9 and TRBJ2-3; TRBD2 matches 12 bases. The ends lost 2 bases at V and 4 bases at J; junction bases unmatched: 8. CDR3 size: 17 residues. Germline V gene sequence: CDR1 SGDLS, CDR2 YYNGEE. CDR3 sequence reads: CASSVRRLAGDPDTQYF. CDR3 in DNA: TGTGCCAGCAGCGTGCGAAGACTAGCGGGGGATCCAGATACGCAGTATTTT.

The rearrangement joins TRBV19 to TRBJ1-5; the D gene is possibly TRBD1 (6 bases). V shed 2 bases and J shed 4 bases, with 15 bases lying between them. There are 16 residues in the CDR3. Germline assignment: CDR1 LNHDA and CDR2 SQIVND (reference sequence). The CDR3 sequence is CASSISVGARNQPQHF. DNA of the CDR3: TGTGCCAGTAGTATATCGGTGGGGGCCCGGAATCAGCCCCAGCATTTT.

The chain recombines TRBV28 with TRBJ1-1; possibly TRBD1 for D (5 bases). Germline V gene sequence: CDR1 MDHEN, CDR2 SYDVKM. CDR3 size: 15 residues. Trimming left V 3 bases short and J 0 bases short, with 11 bases between. In nucleotides, the CDR3 is TGTGCCAGCAGTTTGATAGCAGGGATGAACACTGAAGCTTTCTTT. Its protein is CASSLIAGMNTEAFF.

This clone was seen more than once but under ten times. The chain links TRBV9 to TRBJ2-1; perhaps TRBD2 as D (6 bases). There are 12 residues in the CDR3. The germline CDR1 and CDR2 sequences are SGDLS and YYNGEE. Between the trimmed V and J ends, which lost 4 bases and 15 bases, there was a span of 17 bases. The CDR3 nucleotides read TGTGCCAGCAGCCCGGGACTCGCAACTCTGTTCTTC. Encoded protein: CASSPGLATLFF.

The chain recombines TRBV7-3 with TRBJ1-1; D is uncertain. The V and J ends lost 3 bases and 8 bases respectively, with 16 bases between them. The CDR3 covers 14 residues. Germline loops: CDR1 SGHTA, CDR2 FQGTGA. CDR3 DNA: TGTGCCAGCAGCTTTCTCCTAGGATCCCTAGAAGCTTTCTTT. Translated: CASSFLLGSLEAFF.

The chain couples TRBV18 to TRBJ1-1; 8 nucleotides line up with TRBD1. V lost 3 bases and J lost 1; bases outside the gene matches: 10. This CDR3 has 17 amino acids. Germline CDR1 reads KGHSH; CDR2 reads LQKENI. The CDR3 loop is CASSPLPPGTGNTEAFF. CDR3 DNA: TGTGCCAGCTCACCTCTCCCTCCCGGGACAGGGAACACTGAAGCTTTCTTT.

The V and J genes are TRBV7-3 and TRBJ2-3, with TRBD2 identical over 8 bases. CDR3 length: 16 amino acids. Unmatched junction bases numbered 9, after V lost 4 bases and J lost 3 bases. The germline V gene has CDR1 SGHTA and CDR2 FQGTGA. This chain's CDR3 is CASSSPAGEWTDTQYF. CDR3 nucleotides: TGTGCCAGCAGCTCCCCAGCGGGAGAATGGACAGATACGCAGTATTTT. The full variable domain, completed using reference TRBV7-3 and TRBJ2-3, is GAGVSQTPSNKVTEKGKYVELRCDPISGHTALYWYRQSLGQGPEFLIYFQGTGAADDSGLPNDRFFAVRPEGSVSTLKIQRTERGDSAVYLCASSSPAGEWTDTQYFGPGTRLTVL.

This chain connects TRBV28 to TRBJ2-7; D gene ambiguous. Germline V gives CDR1 MDHEN, CDR2 SYDVKM. V was pared by 3 bases and J by 6 bases, with 12 bases between. CDR3 size: 13 residues. CDR3 DNA sequence: TGTGCCAGCAGTTTTAGAGCAGGTTCCGAGCAGTACTTC. This translates into CASSFRAGSEQYF.

The chain uses TRBV5-4 and TRBJ1-3; no firm D call. The germline V and J ends were trimmed by 1 base and 5 bases, with 7 bases remaining between them. The CDR3 runs to 13 residues. The germline gives CDR1 SGHNT, CDR2 YYREEE (reference sequence). CDR3 DNA sequence: TGTGCCAGCAGCTTGTCGTCTCGAAACACCATATATTTT. As protein: CASSLSSRNTIYF. The full variable domain, rest sourced from reference TRBV5-4 and TRBJ1-3, is ETGVTQSPTHLIKTRGQQVTLRCSSQSGHNTVSWYQQALGQGPQFIFQYYREEENGRGNFPPRFSGLQFPNYSSELNVNALELDDSALYLCASSLSSRNTIYFGEGSWLTVV.

Turning to this clone: A junction end diverges from the germline sequence, so it may reflect a read error. The chain recombines TRBV27 with TRBJ1-2; unclear D gene. Germline V gene data show CDR1 as MNHEY and CDR2 as SMNVEV (reference sequence). CDR3 length: 11 amino acids. The CDR3 sequence: CASSLSGETIF. The DNA for the CDR3 is TGTGCCAGCAGTTTATCTGGGGAGACTATCTTC.

The rearrangement links TRBV13 to TRBJ1-1; maybe TRBD1 (6 bases). CDR1 and CDR2 from the germline V gene are PRHDT and FYEKMQ (reference sequence). V was shortened by 0 bases and J by 3 bases, with 11 bases between the two germline ends. The CDR3 is 15 amino acids. CDR3 in amino acids: CASSLGGAGDTEAFF. The CDR3 DNA sequence: TGTGCCAGCAGCTTAGGGGGGGCCGGGGACACTGAAGCTTTCTTT.

The V call is TRBV28, the J call TRBJ1-2; TRBD1 matches at 9 bases. The CDR3 covers 15 residues. V gave up 2 bases and J gave up 7 bases; unmatched junction bases: 8. Germline CDR1 and CDR2: MDHEN and SYDVKM. CDR3 coding DNA: TGTGCCAGCAGTTTAAATTCACAGGGGGCGAGTGGCTACACCTTC. Its translation: CASSLNSQGASGYTF.

The chain couples TRBV2 to TRBJ2-7; 10 positions agree with TRBD2. Losses at the gene ends were 5 bases for V and 0 bases for J; bases not matched to a gene: 10. The CDR3 is made up of 17 amino acids. The germline CDR1 and CDR2 sequences are SNHLY and FYNNEI. The CDR3 nucleotides read TGTGCCAGCAGTCCTTCCCTAGCGGGGGTGCACTCCTACGAGCAGTACGTC. It encodes CASSPSLAGVHSYEQYV.

This clone showed up many times. The chain recombines TRBV2 with TRBJ1-5; no firm D call. The CDR3 is 14 amino acids. In germline, CDR1 is SNHLY, CDR2 FYNNEI. Deletions cut 10 bases from V and 1 base from J, with 14 bases between. CDR3 loop: CATTSGRSNQPQHF. CDR3 in DNA: TGTGCCACCACGTCCGGCAGGAGCAATCAGCCCCAGCATTTT.

This clone was counted a single time. The chain recombines TRBV28 with TRBJ1-5; 8 nucleotides line up with TRBD1. Germline V gene sequence: CDR1 MDHEN, CDR2 SYDVKM. Trimming removed 2 bases from V and 6 bases from J; junction bases left unmatched: 6. The CDR3 extends over 15 amino acids. CDR3 sequence (DNA): TGTGCCAGCAGTTTAACCAGGGGGCGCGGTCAGCCCCAGCATTTT. Translated, it gives CASSLTRGRGQPQHF.

This clone was counted between two and nine times. The gene calls are TRBV19 and TRBJ1-1, with D possibly matching TRBD1 (6 bases). Germline V CDR1 and CDR2: LNHDA, SQIVND (reference sequence). This CDR3 has 18 amino acids. V was shortened by 4 bases and J by 1 base, with 22 bases between the two germline ends. The CDR3 DNA reads TGTGCCAGTAGTAGTGACAGGTCTGGGACGATTTGGAACACTGAAGCTTTCTTT. It is translated as CASSSDRSGTIWNTEAFF. Full variable domain (rest looked up from reference TRBV19 and TRBJ1-1): DGGITQSPKYLFRKEGQNVTLSCEQNLNHDAMYWYRQDPGQGLRLIYYSQIVNDFQKGDIAEGYSVSREKKESFPLTVTSAQKNPTAFYLCASSSDRSGTIWNTEAFFGQGTRLTVV.

The chain joins TRBV5-1 to TRBJ2-5, with D possibly being TRBD2 (7 bases). The ends were cut back, 4 bases at V and 1 base at J, with 11 bases in the middle. Germline CDR1 SGHRS, CDR2 YFSETQ. This CDR3 comprises 14 residues. The CDR3 DNA follows: TGCGCCAGCAGCGGAAGGGGGGGCCAAGAGACCCAGTACTTC. This gives the protein CASSGRGGQETQYF.

This sequence joins TRBV5-6 and TRBJ2-5; a possible D gene is TRBD1 (6 bases). V gave up 2 bases and J gave up 5 bases, with 13 bases separating them. Per the germline V gene, CDR1 is SGHDT and CDR2 is YYEEEE. This CDR3 contains 14 residues. The CDR3 reads CASSLRTATETQYF. In nucleotides, the CDR3 is TGTGCCAGCAGCTTAAGGACAGCGACCGAGACCCAGTACTTC.

The CDR3 sequence: CASSLTRVQGAAKNIQYF. CDR3 coding DNA: TGTGCCAGCAGCTTAACGAGGGTTCAGGGGGCGGCCAAAAACATTCAGTACTTC. This rearrangement joins TRBV7-3 to TRBJ2-4, with 8 bases aligning to TRBD1. CDR3 length: 18 residues. V trimming: 0 bases; J trimming: 1 base; junction bases outside the gene matches: 8. The germline V gene has CDR1 SGHTA and CDR2 FQGTGA.

This clone was seen a single time. The chain uses TRBV3-1 (or the pseudogene TRBV3-2) and TRBJ1-2; TRBD1 matches at 7 bases. The germline V gene has CDR1 LGHDT and CDR2 YNNKEL (reference sequence). J gave up 7 bases and V 4 bases, and 15 bases lay outside the gene matches. This CDR3 is 16 amino acids long. CDR3 protein: CASSLNRGEFVVGYTF. CDR3 DNA: TGTGCCAGCAGCCTCAACAGGGGCGAGTTTGTTGTTGGCTACACCTTC.

The chain is built from TRBV4-1 and TRBJ1-5; D not resolved. Germline V gene sequence: CDR1 MGHRA, CDR2 YSYEKL. The V end lost 0 bases, the J end lost 3 bases, and 12 bases lay between the germline ends. The CDR3 is 16 residues long. This CDR3 reads CASSQEGVPNNQPQHF. Written as DNA, the CDR3 is TGCGCCAGCAGCCAAGAGGGCGTGCCAAACAATCAGCCCCAGCATTTT.

The rearrangement links TRBV7-2 to TRBJ1-6; 8 bases match TRBD1. Germline V gives CDR1 SGHTA, CDR2 FQGNSA. CDR3 length: 15 residues. The V and J ends lost 2 bases and 9 bases, in that order; junction bases with no gene match: 6. Here the CDR3 reads CASSLQGAISSPLHF. The CDR3 DNA reads TGTGCCAGCAGCTTACAGGGGGCTATAAGTTCACCCCTCCACTTT.

For the CDR3, the DNA is TGTGCCAGCAGCTATATAACAAATGGTGAAGCTTTCTTT. This codes for CASSYITNGEAFF. The chain joins TRBV7-9 to TRBJ1-1; D is uncertain. CDR3 length: 13 amino acids. The germline V and J ends were trimmed by 4 bases and 7 bases, with 13 bases remaining between them. Germline lookup yields CDR1 SEHNR and CDR2 FQNEAQ (reference sequence).

This chain joins TRBV3-1 (or the pseudogene TRBV3-2) and TRBJ2-5; 12 positions agree with TRBD2. The length of the CDR3 is 15 residues. Germline values: CDR1 LGHDT, CDR2 YNNKEL (reference sequence). The J segment lost 5 bases and the V segment lost 4 bases, leaving 5 bases of the junction unmatched. The CDR3 nucleotides are TGTGCCAGCAGCCCGAGGACTAGCGGGAAGGAGACCCAGTACTTC. Its protein is CASSPRTSGKETQYF.